This T cell receptor (beta chain) is drawn from a study of T cell repertoires in cytomegalovirus infection. Study summary: CMV infection together with matching HLA type was indicated by public TCR beta signatures. Notes on the study in general: The study found HLA-C-restricted CMV-specific TCR beta clonotypes dominating the ex vivo response. Identification of carriers of CMV plus the relevant HLA was achieved through cumulative public TCR beta family frequency.

The V and J ends lost 4 bases and 1 base respectively, with 11 bases between them. The CDR3 consists of 15 residues. CDR1 and CDR2 (germline): SGHNT, YYREEE (reference sequence). From the reads, TCRdb called clonotypes with MiXCR, one entry per CDR3 protein. The table has around 280,000 distinct CDR3 sequences, about 13% seen once. This clonotype was recorded a few times. Its antigen is not identified. The V call is TRBV5-4, the J call TRBJ1-4; TRBD1 might be the D (6 bases). This TCR was recovered from a human donor in good health (CMV status not recorded). Some clones in this sample may be carry-over from other donors' samples. Source material: PBMCs. This CDR3 is CASSRRGETNEKLFF. CDR3 bases: TGTGCCAGCAGCCGCAGGGGAGAAACTAATGAAAAACTGTTTTTT. Using reference TRBV5-4 and TRBJ1-4 for the parts outside the CDR3, the full variable domain is ETGVTQSPTHLIKTRGQQVTLRCSSQSGHNTVSWYQQALGQGPQFIFQYYREEENGRGNFPPRFSGLQFPNYSSELNVNALELDDSALYLCASSRRGETNEKLFFGSGTQLSVL.